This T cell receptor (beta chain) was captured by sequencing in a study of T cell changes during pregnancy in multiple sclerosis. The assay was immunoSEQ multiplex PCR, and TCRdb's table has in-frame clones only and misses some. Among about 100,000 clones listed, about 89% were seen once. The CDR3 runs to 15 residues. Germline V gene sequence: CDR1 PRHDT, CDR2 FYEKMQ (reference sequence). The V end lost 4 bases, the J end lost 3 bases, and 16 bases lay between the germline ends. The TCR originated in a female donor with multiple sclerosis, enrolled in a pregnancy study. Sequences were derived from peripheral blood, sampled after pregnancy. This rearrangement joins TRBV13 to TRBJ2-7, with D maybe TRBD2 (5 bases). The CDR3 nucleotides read TGTGCCAGCAGCTCCCCTGGGAGAAGGGACTACGAGCAGTACTTC. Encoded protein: CASSSPGRRDYEQYF.